This note documents a single T cell receptor (beta chain) sequence. Its antigen is as yet unknown. Within the sample, other DNA sequences also encode this same CDR3. Likely unrecorded immune exposures existed in these nominally healthy donors. This specimen belongs to a study of cytomegalovirus exposure and HLA in healthy donors. Points from the study as a whole: In presence/absence analyses, roughly uniform sequencing depth across donors was assumed. Looking again later, the authors saw that most CMV-associated TCR beta chains seemed HLA-restricted.

The PCR used 60 Vbeta and 13 Jbeta primers. The data were produced by immunoSEQ multiplex PCR, yet TCRdb's version contains in-frame clones alone and is incomplete. The specimen's table records around 100,000 clones. Trimming shortened V by 3 bases and J by 4 bases, and 7 bases separated the two germline ends. Looked up from germline, CDR1 is SGHRS and CDR2 is YFSETQ. CDR3 length equals 13 residues. The chain carries TRBV5-1 and TRBJ2-2, with unresolved D. The material sequenced was PBMCs. The source of this sequence is a man aged 50 or older in good health and CMV-seronegative. The CDR3 reads CASSSPGTGELFF. The CDR3 DNA sequence: TGCGCCAGCAGCTCGCCGGGCACCGGGGAGCTGTTTTTT.